Below are 24 T cell receptor beta chains sequenced from a single sample in a study of OX40 agonist ivuxolimab in advanced cancers. Generated by immunoSEQ multiplex PCR, the TCRdb table keeps only in-frame clones and is missing some. Counted here are roughly 86,000 clones, roughly 90% occurring once; the ten biggest clones make up more than 0.6%. Source: CD4+ or CD8+ T cells sorted from blood, taken in a trial of the OX40 agonist ivuxolimab. The receptors originated from an adult with an advanced solid tumor such as melanoma, head and neck, liver or kidney cancer.

This clone was counted a single time. V gene TRBV6-5 combines with J gene TRBJ2-7; TRBD1 matches at 9 bases. Trimming at V came to 2 bases and at J to 3 bases, leaving 5 bases not matched to a gene. CDR1 is MNHEY and CDR2 is SVGAGI in the germline V gene. The CDR3 runs 15 residues. Here the CDR3 DNA reads TGTGCCAGCAGTTACCTCCCGGGACAGGGCTACGAGCAGTACTTC. Translation: CASSYLPGQGYEQYF.

The chain employs TRBV5-6 and TRBJ1-3, with no clear D. Germline lookup yields CDR1 SGHDT and CDR2 YYEEEE. There are 12 residues in the CDR3. With 1 base removed from V and 3 bases from J, the gap between germline ends came to 2 bases. CDR3 residues: CASSLNGNTIYF. DNA of the CDR3: TGTGCCAGCAGCTTGAATGGAAACACCATATATTTT.

The chain carries TRBV7-2 and TRBJ2-5, with a weak D call TRBD1 (5 bases). CDR3 length: 13 amino acids. Germline values: CDR1 SGHTA, CDR2 FQGNSA. Trimming removed 1 base from V and 2 bases from J, with 5 bases in between. In DNA form, the CDR3 reads TGTGCCAGCAGCTTAGGACAGCAAGAGACCCAGTACTTC. This translates into CASSLGQQETQYF.

The rearrangement joins TRBV6-6 to TRBJ1-1; D perhaps matches TRBD1 (6 bases). The CDR3 contains 15 residues. Germline values: CDR1 MNHNY, CDR2 SVGAGI (reference sequence). The V gene lost 0 bases and the J gene lost 2 bases, with 10 bases spanning the gap. The CDR3 DNA sequence: TGTGCCAGCAGTTACTCGAACAGGGCCAACACTGAAGCTTTCTTT. Translating it yields CASSYSNRANTEAFF.

The CDR3 sequence is CASSLGRRYQETQYF. As DNA, the CDR3 is TGTGCCAGCAGCTTAGGGCGGCGGTACCAAGAGACCCAGTACTTC. V gene TRBV7-9 combines with J gene TRBJ2-5; D ambiguous. V shed 1 base and J shed 0 bases, with 9 bases lying between them. Germline V gene data show CDR1 as SEHNR and CDR2 as FQNEAQ (reference sequence). The CDR3 extends over 15 amino acids.

This sequence joins TRBV28 and TRBJ1-2, with 7 bases matching TRBD1. The CDR3 extends over 14 amino acids. Germline CDR1 MDHEN, CDR2 SYDVKM. Losses at the gene ends were 8 bases for V and 5 bases for J; bases not matched to a gene: 11. The CDR3 DNA sequence: TGTGCCAGCGCCCTTCGACAGGGTCGATATGGCTACACCTTC. The encoded protein is CASALRQGRYGYTF.

J is TRBJ1-2 and V is TRBV11-3; maybe TRBD1 (6 bases). CDR1 is SGHNT, CDR2 YENEEA, per germline. V lost 5 bases and J lost 8, with 15 bases in between. This CDR3 contains 13 residues. The CDR3 nucleotides are TGTGCCAGCAGCCCAGGGGTAGGCGGGGGCTACACCTTC. Its protein product is CASSPGVGGGYTF.

The rearrangement uses TRBV11-2 and TRBJ2-7; TRBD1 might be the D (5 bases). The CDR3 totals 13 residues. Looked up from germline, CDR1 is SGHAT and CDR2 is FQNNGV. V was pared by 5 bases and J by 3 bases, with 11 bases between. CDR3 in DNA: TGTGCCAGCAGCGCAGGACACTTCTACGAGCAGTACTTC. Amino acid sequence: CASSAGHFYEQYF. The whole variable domain, filled in from reference TRBV11-2 and TRBJ2-7, reads EAGVAQSPRYKIIEKRQSVAFWCNPISGHATLYWYQQILGQGPKLLIQFQNNGVVDDSQLPKDRFSAERLKGVDSTLKIQPAKLEDSAVYLCASSAGHFYEQYFGPGTRLTVT.

The chain recombines TRBV18 with TRBJ2-7, with 8 nucleotides matching TRBD2. There are 16 residues in the CDR3. J lost 1 base, V lost 3 bases, and 8 bases had no gene match. Germline CDR1 and CDR2: KGHSH and LQKENI. The CDR3 DNA follows: TGTGCCAGCTCACCCTCGGGGGTAGCGGGGTCCTACGAGCAGTACTTC. It specifies CASSPSGVAGSYEQYF.

The CDR3 DNA follows: TGTGCCAGCAGTGAAACCCAGGCCCGAGATACGCAGTATTTT. Amino acid sequence: CASSETQARDTQYF. V gene TRBV6-1 combines with J gene TRBJ2-3; D unresolved. CDR1 is MNHNS and CDR2 is SASEGT in the germline V gene. V lost 2 bases to trimming and J lost 5 bases, with 11 bases between them. The CDR3 runs 14 residues.

This sequence joins TRBV7-2 and TRBJ2-3, with D tentatively TRBD1 (6 bases). The CDR3 spans 16 residues. Germline V gene lookup returns CDR1 SGHTA and CDR2 FQGNSA. Trimming pared 3 bases from V and 4 bases from J, leaving 17 bases between. CDR3 residues: CASSLGGGASPDTQYF. The CDR3 DNA is TGTGCCAGCAGCTTGGGTGGGGGCGCGTCCCCAGATACGCAGTATTTT. Full variable domain (remainder filled in from reference TRBV7-2 and TRBJ2-3): GAGVSQSPSNKVTEKGKDVELRCDPISGHTALYWYRQSLGQGLEFLIYFQGNSAPDKSGLPSDRFSAERTGGSVSTLTIQRTQQEDSAVYLCASSLGGGASPDTQYFGPGTRLTVL.

The rearrangement uses TRBV9 and TRBJ2-1; TRBD2 matches at 8 bases. This CDR3 comprises 15 residues. The germline V gene has CDR1 SGDLS and CDR2 YYNGEE. After removal of 3 bases from V and 3 bases from J, the junction contained 5 bases not matched to a gene. The CDR3 DNA is TGTGCCAGCAGCGCATCCGGGACTAGCTACAATGAGCAGTTCTTC. Protein: CASSASGTSYNEQFF.

This rearrangement joins TRBV2 to TRBJ2-3; TRBD1 matches at 8 bases. J was trimmed by 5 bases and V by 5 bases; bases with no gene match: 9. Germline CDR1 is SNHLY and CDR2 is FYNNEI. The CDR3 contains 15 residues. DNA for the CDR3: TGTGCCAGCAGTCCGGACAGGGTGTCGGTAGATACGCAGTATTTT. Translated: CASSPDRVSVDTQYF. The full variable domain, completed using reference TRBV2 and TRBJ2-3, is EPEVTQTPSHQVTQMGQEVILRCVPISNHLYFYWYRQILGQKVEFLVSFYNNEISEKSEIFDDQFSVERPDGSNFTLKIRSTKLEDSAMYFCASSPDRVSVDTQYFGPGTRLTVL.

The genes are TRBV7-9 and TRBJ2-1; a possible D gene is TRBD1 (5 bases). V lost 4 bases, J lost 8 bases, and 18 bases lay in between. The CDR3 extends over 15 amino acids. CDR1 and CDR2 from the germline V gene are SEHNR and FQNEAQ (reference sequence). The CDR3 bases are TGTGCCAGCAGCTCGGACCCAGCAAGGGGCCATGAGCAGTTCTTC. It specifies CASSSDPARGHEQFF.

The chain is built from TRBV6-5 and TRBJ1-5; a possible D gene is TRBD1 (6 bases). V was shortened by 5 bases and J by 0 bases, with 8 bases between the two germline ends. Germline lookup yields CDR1 MNHEY and CDR2 SVGAGI. The CDR3 extends over 14 amino acids. The CDR3 here is CASSLDSSNQPQHF. The CDR3 DNA reads as TGTGCCAGCAGTCTGGACAGTAGCAATCAGCCCCAGCATTTT.

The rearrangement links TRBV27 to TRBJ1-1; D unclear. With 6 bases removed from V and 4 bases from J, the gap between germline ends came to 12 bases. CDR1 and CDR2 from the germline V gene are MNHEY and SMNVEV (reference sequence). This CDR3 has 13 residues. The CDR3 sequence is CASRGYAGTEAFF. Here the CDR3 DNA reads TGTGCCAGCAGGGGGTATGCAGGCACTGAAGCTTTCTTT.

The gene calls are TRBV2 and TRBJ1-5; the D gene is possibly TRBD1 (5 bases). Trimming shortened V by 3 bases and J by 3 bases, and 12 bases separated the two germline ends. CDR1 is SNHLY, CDR2 FYNNEI, per germline. This CDR3 comprises 15 residues. The CDR3 loop reads CASSDRDLYNQPQHF. In DNA, the CDR3 is TGTGCCAGCAGTGATAGGGACCTGTACAATCAGCCCCAGCATTTT.

The genes are TRBV27 and TRBJ2-1; D is unresolved. This CDR3 is built from 17 residues. V gave up 2 bases and J gave up 0 bases, with 14 bases separating them. Germline V gene sequence: CDR1 MNHEY, CDR2 SMNVEV (reference sequence). CDR3: CASSLDAAYSSYNEQFF. The CDR3 DNA reads as TGTGCCAGCAGTTTAGACGCCGCGTATAGCTCCTACAATGAGCAGTTCTTC.

V gene TRBV2 combines with J gene TRBJ2-6, with D unresolved. CDR1 SNHLY and CDR2 FYNNEI come from the germline V gene. Trimming shortened V by 7 bases and J by 4 bases, and 11 bases separated the two germline ends. The CDR3 totals 14 residues. The DNA for the CDR3 is TGTGCCAGCAAAGTATATTCGGGGGCCAACGTCCTGACTTTC. This codes for CASKVYSGANVLTF. The whole variable domain, remainder taken from reference TRBV2 and TRBJ2-6, is EPEVTQTPSHQVTQMGQEVILRCVPISNHLYFYWYRQILGQKVEFLVSFYNNEISEKSEIFDDQFSVERPDGSNFTLKIRSTKLEDSAMYFCASKVYSGANVLTFGAGSRLTVL.

V is TRBV9 and J is TRBJ2-3; a weak D match, TRBD1 (6 bases). The CDR3 has 16 amino acids. Germline V lookup: CDR1 SGDLS, CDR2 YYNGEE. Trimming stripped 4 bases from V and 4 bases from J, with 19 bases between. CDR3 DNA: TGTGCCAGCAGCTCAGGGGCGTCTAAGACTGCAGATACGCAGTATTTT. Translation: CASSSGASKTADTQYF.

This rearrangement joins TRBV19 to TRBJ2-3, with D possibly TRBD2 on 6 matching bases. The V and J ends lost 10 bases and 2 bases respectively, with 31 bases between them. The CDR3 runs to 19 residues. Germline loops: CDR1 LNHDA, CDR2 SQIVND (reference sequence). The CDR3 DNA follows: TGTGCCACCGCAGGGACTGGCGGACCGGTGTACTCTACCACAGATACGCAGTATTTT. Its translation: CATAGTGGPVYSTTDTQYF.

The chain couples TRBV4-1 to TRBJ1-1; 8 bases line up with TRBD1. Losses at the gene ends were 2 bases for V and 4 bases for J; bases not matched to a gene: 9. The CDR3 runs 16 residues. CDR1 and CDR2 from the germline V gene are MGHRA and YSYEKL. CDR3 loop: CASSQKITGGGTEAFF. The CDR3 DNA follows: TGCGCCAGCAGCCAAAAAATTACAGGGGGGGGCACTGAAGCTTTCTTT.

This clone was found a few times. The rearrangement links TRBV9 to TRBJ1-5; D uncertain. The ends were cut back, 2 bases at V and 4 bases at J, with 7 bases in the middle. The CDR3 loop spans 13 amino acids. Germline V lookup: CDR1 SGDLS, CDR2 YYNGEE. The CDR3 sequence is CASSVDLNQPQHF. The CDR3 region has the DNA TGTGCCAGCAGCGTGGATCTTAATCAGCCCCAGCATTTT.

The rearrangement links TRBV18 to TRBJ2-6; D is uncertain. Germline CDR1 KGHSH, CDR2 LQKENI. The CDR3 totals 18 residues. V lost 3 bases to trimming and J lost 1 base, with 16 bases between them. CDR3 loop: CASSPLQAYGSGANVLTF. DNA of the CDR3: TGTGCCAGCTCACCCCTCCAGGCCTATGGGTCTGGGGCCAACGTCCTGACTTTC.